This T cell receptor (beta chain) was observed in a study of T cells in Graves' hyperthyroidism and ophthalmopathy. This clonotype was seen a handful of times. Germline V gene sequence: CDR1 ENHRY, CDR2 SYGVKD. The CDR3 is 16 amino acids. The V gene end was trimmed by 5 bases and the J gene end by 1 base; junction bases not matched to a gene: 11. Exclusion followed for patients with uncontrolled infection, other autoimmune disease, pregnancy or lactation. Regions amplified from RNA transcripts were the TCR beta CDR3 regions. With the HTBI primer set, the TCR CDR3 went through a first round of RT-PCR. TCRdb re-analysed the multiplex PCR reads in MiXCR, keeping a single row per CDR3 protein. The sample has about 210,000 distinct CDR3 sequences, roughly 17% seen once.

The clonotype originates from a man in his fifties with Graves' hyperthyroidism. Sequencing was done on a sample of blood. The chain links TRBV10-3 to TRBJ2-7; TRBD2 matches 7 bases. The CDR3 coding sequence is TGTGCCATCAGTAAGAGTACCCCTAGCGGATCCTACGAGCAGTACTTC. Its protein product is CAISKSTPSGSYEQYF.